This section outlines one TCR beta chain sequence together with its context. The sample belongs to a study of quantifying T cell responses using KT2 cells. The wider study: Reverse transcription used primers in the TCR alpha and beta constant regions. Estimated efficiency of the T4 ligation step was above 8.5% under optimum conditions. The second PCR was a qPCR stopped at a predetermined fluorescence threshold.

KT2, a clone with a known TCR, was spiked into unfractionated PBMC. Fixed numbers of PBMC received varying amounts of KT2 cells. Each cDNA got a UMI-containing oligo ligated at its 3' end. An equimolar mix of RC1.1 and RC1.2 primed the beta chain across TRBC1 and TRBC2. Via MiXCR, TCRdb re-called the UMI-ligation and nested PCR reads, giving one row per CDR3 protein. The table includes roughly 51,000 distinct CDR3 sequences, roughly an eighth detected once. Germline CDR1 is SGDLS and CDR2 is YYNGEE. The CDR3 is made up of 14 amino acids. V lost 1 base and J 1 base, leaving 9 bases between the germline ends.

This TCR derives from a human donor. J is TRBJ2-7 and V is TRBV9; TRBD2 might be the D (5 bases). The sequenced material came from PBMCs spiked with cells of the T cell clone KT2. This CDR3 is CASSVMDFSYEQYF. The CDR3 nucleotides are TGTGCCAGCAGCGTAATGGACTTTTCCTACGAGCAGTACTTC.